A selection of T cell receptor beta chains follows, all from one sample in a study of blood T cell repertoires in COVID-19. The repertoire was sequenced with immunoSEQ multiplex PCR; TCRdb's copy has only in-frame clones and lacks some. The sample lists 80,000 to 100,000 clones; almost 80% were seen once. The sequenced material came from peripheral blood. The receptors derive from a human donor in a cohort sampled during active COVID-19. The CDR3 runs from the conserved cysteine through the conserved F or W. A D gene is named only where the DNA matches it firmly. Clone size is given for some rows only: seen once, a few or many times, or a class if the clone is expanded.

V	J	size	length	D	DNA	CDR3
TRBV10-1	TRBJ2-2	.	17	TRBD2	TGCGCCAGCAGTGAAAGGCTAGCGGGAGGTAAAACCGGGGAGCTGTTTTTT	CASSERLAGGKTGELFF
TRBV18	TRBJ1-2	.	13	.	TGTGCCAGCTCCCCCTCACGGAACTATGGCTACACCTTC	CASSPSRNYGYTF
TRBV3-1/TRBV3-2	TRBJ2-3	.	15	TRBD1	TGTGCCAGCAGCCTCTTGGGACAGGGGGCAGATACGCAGTATTTT	CASSLLGQGADTQYF
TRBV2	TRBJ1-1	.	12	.	TGTGCCAGCAGTTCTAGTTACACTGAAGCTTTCTTT	CASSSSYTEAFF
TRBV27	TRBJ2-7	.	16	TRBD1	TGTGCCAGCGGGACAGGGGGCGCGTACAGTCCCTACGAGCAGTACTTC	CASGTGGAYSPYEQYF
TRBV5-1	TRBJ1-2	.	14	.	TGCGCCAGCAGCTTGGCAGCAGGGTCTAATGGCTACACCTTC	CASSLAAGSNGYTF
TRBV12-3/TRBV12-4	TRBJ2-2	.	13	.	TGTGCCAGCAGTTTCTCGTATTCCGGGGAGCTGTTTTTT	CASSFSYSGELFF
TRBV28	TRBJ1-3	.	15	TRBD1	TGTGCCAGCAGCCGCACCGGGACAGCTGGAAACACCATATATTTT	CASSRTGTAGNTIYF
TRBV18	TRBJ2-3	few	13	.	TGTGCCAGCTCAACCTCAGGCACAGATACGCAGTATTTT	CASSTSGTDTQYF
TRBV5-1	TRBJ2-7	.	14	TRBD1	TGCGCCAGCAGCTTACAGGGGACCCCCTACGAGCAGTACTTC	CASSLQGTPYEQYF
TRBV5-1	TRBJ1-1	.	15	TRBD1	TGCGCCAGCAGCCCAGGGACAGCATTGAACACTGAAGCTTTCTTT	CASSPGTALNTEAFF
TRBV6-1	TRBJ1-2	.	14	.	TGTGCCAGCAGTGAAATAGGACAGTACTATGGCTACACCTTC	CASSEIGQYYGYTF
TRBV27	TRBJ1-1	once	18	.	TGTGCCAGCAGCCGAGAACCCCCCCTGAACAATCCCAGGACTGAAGCTTTCTTT	CASSREPPLNNPRTEAFF
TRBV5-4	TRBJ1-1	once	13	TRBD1	TGTGCCAGCAGCCGGACAGGGGGGACTGAAGCTTTCTTT	CASSRTGGTEAFF
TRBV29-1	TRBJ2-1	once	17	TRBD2	TGCAGCGTGGAAGATAGCGGGACAAGAAGCTCCTACAATGAGCAGTTCTTC	CSVEDSGTRSSYNEQFF
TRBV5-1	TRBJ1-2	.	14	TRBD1	TGCGCCAGCAGCTTGGGGGACAGGACGGATGGCTACACCTTC	CASSLGDRTDGYTF
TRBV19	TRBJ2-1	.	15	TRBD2	TGTGCCAGTAGTATAAGGACTAGCGGGATTTATGAGCAGTTCTTC	CASSIRTSGIYEQFF
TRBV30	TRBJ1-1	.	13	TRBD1	TGTGCCTGGAGGGGACAGCGGGTCACTGAAGCTTTCTTT	CAWRGQRVTEAFF
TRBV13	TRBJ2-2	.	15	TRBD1	TGTGCCAGCAGCTTGAAAGTGACAGGGGTCGGGGAGCTGTTTTTT	CASSLKVTGVGELFF
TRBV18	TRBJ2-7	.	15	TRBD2	TGTGCCAGCTCACCAACTCAGCGGGAGGCCTACGAGCAGTACTTC	CASSPTQREAYEQYF
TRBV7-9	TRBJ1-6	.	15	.	TGTGCCAGCAGCAGCGGGGCTGCCAATAATTCACCCCTCCACTTT	CASSSGAANNSPLHF
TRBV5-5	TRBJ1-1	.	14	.	TGTGCCAGCAGCTTGTCTACGGGAAGCACTGAAGCTTTCTTT	CASSLSTGSTEAFF
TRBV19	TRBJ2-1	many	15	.	TGTGCCAGCTCGGATAACAGTCCAGGACTGAATGAGCAGTTCTTC	CASSDNSPGLNEQFF
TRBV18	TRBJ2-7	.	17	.	TGTGCCAGCTCACCTCTTTTGAGGACAGCCAACTCCTACGAGCAGTACTTC	CASSPLLRTANSYEQYF
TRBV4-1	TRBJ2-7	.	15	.	TGCGCCAGCAGCCAAGGGCAGGGTGGTACCTACGAGCAGTACTTC	CASSQGQGGTYEQYF
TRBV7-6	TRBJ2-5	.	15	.	TGTGCCAGCAGCATGACTCAGGGTCGTGGGGAGACCCAGTACTTC	CASSMTQGRGETQYF
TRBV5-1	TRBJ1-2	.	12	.	TGCGCCAGCAGCCCTGACAGACTCGGCTACACCTTC	CASSPDRLGYTF
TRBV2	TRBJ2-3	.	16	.	TGTGCCAGCAGGGATAACAGGGTCGGAAGCACAGATACGCAGTATTTT	CASRDNRVGSTDTQYF
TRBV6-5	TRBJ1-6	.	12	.	TGTGCCAGCAGTTACAAGGGGGAATCCCTCCACTTT	CASSYKGESLHF
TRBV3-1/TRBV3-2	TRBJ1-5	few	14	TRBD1	TGTGCCAGCAGCCCCGGGACAGGGGGTCAGCCCCAGCATTTT	CASSPGTGGQPQHF
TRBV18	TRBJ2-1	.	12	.	TGTGCCAGCGCCGGTCTTGCCAATGAGCAGTTCTTC	CASAGLANEQFF
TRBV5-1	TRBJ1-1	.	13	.	TGCGCCAGCAGCGGTGGAGTGAACACTGAAGCTTTCTTT	CASSGGVNTEAFF
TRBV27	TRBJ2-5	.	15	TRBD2	TGTGCCAGCAGTCCCTCGGTGGGGGGGGTGCTGTATCCCTACTTC	CASSPSVGGVLYPYF
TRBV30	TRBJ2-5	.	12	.	TGTGCCTGGAGCCGGCCTAGCGTGGCCCAGTACTTC	CAWSRPSVAQYF
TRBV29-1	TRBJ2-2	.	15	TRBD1	TGCAGCGTAGGACAGGCGTACCTTAACACCGGGGAGCTGTTTTTT	CSVGQAYLNTGELFF
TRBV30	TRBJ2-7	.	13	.	TGTGCCTGGACCGAGGCCGCAACGTACGAGCAGTACTTC	CAWTEAATYEQYF
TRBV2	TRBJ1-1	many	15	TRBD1	TGTGCCAGCAGCCCAGTCACAGGGGCTAGCACTGAAGCTTTCTTT	CASSPVTGASTEAFF
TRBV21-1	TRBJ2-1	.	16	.	TGTGCCAGCAGCAAAGCGCTAGCGGGCCCTACCAATGAGCAGTTCTTC	CASSKALAGPTNEQFF
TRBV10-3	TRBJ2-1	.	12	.	TGTGCCATCAGCGGGAACGACAATGAGCAGTTCTTC	CAISGNDNEQFF
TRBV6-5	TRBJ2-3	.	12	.	TGTGCCAGCAGTAGGGAGCCAGATACGCAGTATTTT	CASSREPDTQYF
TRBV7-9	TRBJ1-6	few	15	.	TGTGCCAGCAGCTTAGCTTCGGGGTTAGGATCACCCCTCCACTTT	CASSLASGLGSPLHF
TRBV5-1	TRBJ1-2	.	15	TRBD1	TGCGCCAGCAGCCAACCTACACAGGGGTTCTATGGCTACACCTTC	CASSQPTQGFYGYTF
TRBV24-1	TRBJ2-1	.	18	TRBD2	TGTGCCACCAGTGGGAGGGGTACGGGAGGGAGCTCCTACAATGAGCAGTTCTTC	CATSGRGTGGSSYNEQFF
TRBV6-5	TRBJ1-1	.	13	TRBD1	TGTGCCACCCGGGGACAGCTGAACACTGAAGCTTTCTTT	CATRGQLNTEAFF
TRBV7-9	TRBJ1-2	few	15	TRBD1	TGTGCCAGCAGCTCATCGGCACAGGGGTACTATGGCTACACCTTC	CASSSSAQGYYGYTF